Listed below are T cell receptor beta chains from one sample, sequenced in a study of monozygotic twins with cystic fibrosis. This table comes from immunoSEQ multiplex PCR, and its TCRdb copy is limited to in-frame clones, with some not included. Here the sample spans 39,000 or so clones, over 80% being singletons. Sequenced: blood. The receptors were sampled from a boy between 2 and 10 years old with cystic fibrosis. Each CDR3 is given with its conserved first and last residue. Size is stated for part of the rows, as once, few or many counts, or as a class when the clone is expanded.

TRBJ1-5 | TRBV19 | NA | CASSSSVGTSNQPQHF
TRBJ1-6 | TRBV4-3 | NA | CASSPGFGSPLHF
TRBJ1-5 | TRBV7-2 | NA | CASSLKGFGNQPQHF
TRBJ1-2 | TRBV18 | once | CASSPRGDLTDYGYTF
TRBJ1-1 | TRBV6-5 | NA | CASSYSLQVKNTEAFF
TRBJ1-1 | TRBV19 | once | CASRAQGGGIMNTEAFF
TRBJ2-7 | TRBV5-1 | NA | CASRTTGTADYEQYF
TRBJ1-2 | TRBV29-1 | few | CSVELRYGYTF
TRBJ1-1 | TRBV6-6 | NA | CASSHTTGYMESF
TRBJ1-6 | TRBV4-1 | NA | CASSQYWESSYNSPLHF
TRBJ2-5 | TRBV7-9 | NA | CASSLAGVGETQYF
TRBJ2-7 | TRBV28 | NA | CASSLVVYEQYF
TRBJ1-1 | TRBV6-1 | NA | CASSRTGDVAEAFF
TRBJ1-6 | TRBV19 | NA | CASSIDHASSSYNSPLHF
TRBJ1-2 | TRBV6-1 | NA | CASSDSGGGGYTF
TRBJ2-1 | TRBV2 | NA | CASTGQAYNEQFF
TRBJ1-1 | TRBV5-1 | NA | CASSLDGGPNTEAFF
TRBJ2-1 | TRBV14 | NA | CASSRNSYNEQFF
TRBJ2-3 | TRBV4-3 | NA | CASSQDRGPSTDTQYF
TRBJ1-1 | TRBV2 | NA | CASREPTGPNTEAFF
TRBJ2-5 | TRBV7-2 | NA | CASSSGPQETQYF
TRBJ1-1 | TRBV19 | once | CASTYDRGGTEAFF
TRBJ1-4 | TRBV5-5 | NA | CASKGSATNEKLFF
TRBJ2-5 | TRBV29-1 | NA | CSVVRVAGGLYQETQYF
TRBJ2-7 | TRBV6-6 | NA | CASSQSQGALDEQYF
TRBJ2-7 | TRBV7-2 | NA | CASSVTSGVAYEQYF
TRBJ1-2 | TRBV29-1 | NA | CSVEEGHSTYGYTF
TRBJ1-1 | TRBV20-1 | few | CSARGGTEAFF